This TCR beta chain was recorded in a study of T cell repertoires in cytomegalovirus infection. The overall study: Evidence of both CMV infection and a matching HLA type came from public TCR beta signatures.

This clonotype has only a few counts. Its matching antigen is unknown. TCRdb ran MiXCR on the reads and lists one entry per CDR3 protein. The table includes about 360,000 distinct CDR3 sequences, roughly 20% detected once. Germline V gives CDR1 SGHVS, CDR2 FNYEAQ. The length of the CDR3 is 13 residues. V lost 5 bases and J 6 bases, leaving 14 bases between the germline ends. Study outcomes and limitations: Predominance within the ex vivo response was attributable to HLA-C-restricted CMV-specific TCR beta clonotypes.

The gene calls are TRBV7-6 and TRBJ2-7; D perhaps matches TRBD2 (6 bases). This TCR derives from a human donor in good health (CMV status not recorded). Some clones in this sample may be carry-over from other donors' samples. Source material: PBMCs. The CDR3 DNA sequence: TGTGCCAGCAGCCAGACCATCGGGAGCGAGCAGTACTTC. It encodes CASSQTIGSEQYF.